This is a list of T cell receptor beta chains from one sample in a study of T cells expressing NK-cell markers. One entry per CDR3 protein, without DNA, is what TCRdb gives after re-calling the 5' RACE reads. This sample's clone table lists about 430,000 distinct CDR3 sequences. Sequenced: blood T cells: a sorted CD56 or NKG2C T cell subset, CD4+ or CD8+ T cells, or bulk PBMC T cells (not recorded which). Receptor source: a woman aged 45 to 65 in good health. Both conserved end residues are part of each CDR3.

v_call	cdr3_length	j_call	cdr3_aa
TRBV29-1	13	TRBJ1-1	CSVVGGRLAEAFF
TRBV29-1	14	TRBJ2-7	CSVEKAGVTYEQYF
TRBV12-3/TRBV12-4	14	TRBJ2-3	CASRFRDFFNTQYF
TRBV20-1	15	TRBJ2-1	CSARALGVSYNEQFF
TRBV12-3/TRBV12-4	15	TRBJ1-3	CASSLNERAGNTIYF
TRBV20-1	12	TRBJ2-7	CSARVGNYEQYF
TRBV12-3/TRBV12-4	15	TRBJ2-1	CASNSRGRELREQFF
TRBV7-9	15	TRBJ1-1	CASSSPTGGDTEAFF
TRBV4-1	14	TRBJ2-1	CASSQASVGGRQFF
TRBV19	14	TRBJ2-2	CASRSRTGPRELFF
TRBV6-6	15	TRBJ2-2	CASSLLPRQTGELFF
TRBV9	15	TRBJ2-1	CASSVRLDSYNEQFF
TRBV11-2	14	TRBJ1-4	CASSRPGSNEKLFF
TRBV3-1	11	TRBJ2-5	CATSGVETQYF
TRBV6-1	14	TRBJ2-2	CASSVRQFPGELFF
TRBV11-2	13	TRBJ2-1	CASSLGLAGERFF
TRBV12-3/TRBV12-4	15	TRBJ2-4	CASSAPGLAKNIQYF
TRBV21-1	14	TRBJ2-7	CASSCRDRIYEQYF
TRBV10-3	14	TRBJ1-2	CAIRGTGLYYGYTF
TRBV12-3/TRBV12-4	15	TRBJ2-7	CASSFQGGRGYEQYF
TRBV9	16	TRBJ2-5	CASSPPDRGGQETQYF
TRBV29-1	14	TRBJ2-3	CSVGAGFRTDTQYF
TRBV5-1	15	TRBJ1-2	CASSSQPSANYGYTF
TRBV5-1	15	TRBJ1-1	CASSPEGGPNTEAFF
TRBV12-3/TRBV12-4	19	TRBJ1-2	CASGRGGIGDRSQLYGYTF
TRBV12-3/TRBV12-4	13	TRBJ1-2	CASSSLGVYGYTF
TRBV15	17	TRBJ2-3	CATSRDLLRGRFDTQYF
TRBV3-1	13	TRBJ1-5	CASSQWGNQPQHF
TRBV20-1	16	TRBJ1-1	CSAPTSPGQGDTEAFF
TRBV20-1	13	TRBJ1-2	CSALAQGARGYTF
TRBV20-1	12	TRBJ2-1	CSAGQGGYEQFF
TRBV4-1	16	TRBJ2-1	CASSLIAGQFYNEQFF
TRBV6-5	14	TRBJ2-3	CASSSGTGTDTQYF
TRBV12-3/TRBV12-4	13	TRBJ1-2	CASSRGNNYGYTF
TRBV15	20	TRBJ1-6	CATSRDNLRDSLSYNSPLHF
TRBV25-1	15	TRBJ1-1	CASSEYRGDGTEAFF
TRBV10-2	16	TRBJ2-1	CASSPGLAGGMVEQFF
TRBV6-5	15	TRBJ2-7	CASSYFTSGSSEQYF